This note documents a single T cell receptor (beta chain) sequence. Between the trimmed V and J ends, which lost 3 bases and 0 bases, there was a span of 12 bases. Germline CDR1 is SGHNT and CDR2 is YYREEE (reference sequence). The CDR3 length is 15 residues. The data belong to a study of shared T cell receptors in the human thymus. Using immunoSEQ multiplex PCR, the repertoire was profiled, and TCRdb retains in-frame clones only, with some absent. The sample consists of hundreds of thousands of clones, around 87% of them appearing once. This sample also appeared in a second study, on human thymus T cells. Per that study: Healthy Finnish infants undergoing corrective surgery for congenital heart defects were the donors. Thymus pieces cut out during corrective heart surgery were the tissue that was used. What related research reported was that thymic repertoires overlapped highly among unrelated individuals.

The chain recombines TRBV5-4 with TRBJ1-2; D is unresolved. This receptor was obtained from a boy under three years old with a congenital heart defect. The specimen was thymocytes. The CDR3 DNA is TGTGCCAGCAGCTCGGGTCGTATATCTAACTATGGCTACACCTTC. Translated, it gives CASSSGRISNYGYTF.